These 27 T cell receptor beta chains were sequenced from one sample in a study of response to subunit inactivated influenza vaccine. TCRdb ran MiXCR on the RT-PCR reads and lists one entry per CDR3 protein. This sample has over 750,000 distinct CDR3 sequences, with around 20% found just once. The specimen comprised PBMCs from blood, sampled approximately 5 days after vaccination. Receptors originate from a man aged 50 to 59 who received an inactivated influenza vaccine.

V is TRBV6-5 and J is TRBJ1-1, with a possible D match to TRBD1 (6 bases). The germline CDR1 and CDR2 sequences are MNHEY and SVGAGI. CDR3 length: 15 amino acids. V was cut by 0 bases and J by 3 bases, with 11 bases left in between. The DNA of the CDR3 is TGTGCCAGCAGTTACTCGAAGGGGGTCGACACTGAAGCTTTCTTT. Amino acid sequence: CASSYSKGVDTEAFF.

In the case of this clonotype: At one boundary the junction diverges from the germline segment, which might be a read error. V is TRBV7-7 and J is TRBJ2-2, with 9 bases aligning to TRBD1. Germline CDR1 and CDR2: SSHAT and FNYEAQ (reference sequence). This CDR3 contains 16 residues. The CDR3 DNA reads as TGTGCTAGCAGCCCCACCGGGACAGGGTACACCGGGGAGCTGTTTTTT. This sequence encodes CASSPTGTGYTGELFF. Supplemented by reference TRBV7-7 and TRBJ2-2, the full variable domain reads GAGVSQSPRYKVTKRGQDVTLRCDPISSHATLYWYQQALGQGPEFLTYFNYEAQPDKSGLPSDRFSAERPEGSISTLTIQRTEQRDSAMYRCASSPTGTGYTGELFFGEGSRLTVL.

This clonotype occurred a few times. The chain joins TRBV12-3 or TRBV12-4 to TRBJ2-2; TRBD1 aligns across 8 bases. Trimming cost V 6 bases and J 7 bases; bases outside gene matches: 13. This CDR3 has 16 amino acids. The CDR3 spells CASSRSRGQSGGELFF. DNA of the CDR3: TGTGCCAGCAGCCGGTCCAGGGGGCAGTCGGGCGGGGAGCTGTTTTTT.

The chain links TRBV27 to TRBJ2-1; 14 positions match TRBD2. CDR3 length equals 16 residues. Germline V lookup: CDR1 MNHEY, CDR2 SMNVEV (reference sequence). V was clipped by 6 bases and J by 7 bases; unmatched bases: 8. CDR3 region: CASSKETSGGGNEQFF. The CDR3 region has the DNA TGTGCCAGCAGCAAAGAGACTAGCGGGGGGGGTAATGAGCAGTTCTTC.

This clonotype was counted only a few times. CDR3 in DNA: TGTGCCAGCAGGCCGAGGACAGGCCGCTTGGGCTATGGCTACACCTTC. Translation gives CASRPRTGRLGYGYTF. V and J are TRBV3-1 and TRBJ1-2; TRBD1 agrees at 7 bases. Germline CDR1 is LGHDT and CDR2 is YNNKEL (reference sequence). The CDR3 is 16 amino acids. J was trimmed by 4 bases and V by 6 bases; bases with no gene match: 14.

V and J are TRBV20-1 and TRBJ2-7, with 8 bases fitting TRBD2. Germline assignment: CDR1 DFQATT and CDR2 SNEGSKA (reference sequence). The V and J ends lost 5 bases and 1 base, in that order; junction bases with no gene match: 10. The CDR3 is 15 amino acids. CDR3 bases: TGCAGTGCTCCCCCGCTAGCGGGCATATCCTACGAGCAGTACTTC. Its translation is CSAPPLAGISYEQYF.

The V gene is TRBV9, the J gene TRBJ2-3, with D perhaps TRBD1 (6 bases). Per the germline V gene, CDR1 is SGDLS and CDR2 is YYNGEE. V was cut by 3 bases and J by 6 bases, with 17 bases left in between. This CDR3 comprises 15 residues. The CDR3 coding sequence is TGTGCCAGCAGCGCAGGGCCCGGGACAACCGATACGCAGTATTTT. This sequence encodes CASSAGPGTTDTQYF.

The chain recombines TRBV15 with TRBJ2-5; 7 bases agree with TRBD1. From germline, CDR1 is LNHNV and CDR2 YYDKDF (reference sequence). With V trimmed by 0 bases and J by 2 bases, 6 bases remained unmatched. The length of the CDR3 is 16 residues. In DNA, the CDR3 is TGTGCCACCAGCAGAGATCAAGTCAGGGGGCAAGAGACCCAGTACTTC. Residues: CATSRDQVRGQETQYF.

This clonotype has a count of ten or more. The chain uses TRBV7-2 and TRBJ2-7; 8 bases align to TRBD1. Per the germline V gene, CDR1 is SGHTA and CDR2 is FQGNSA. The CDR3 covers 13 residues. V trimming: 5 bases; J trimming: 2 bases; junction bases outside the gene matches: 2. The CDR3 protein is CASSRDRPYEQYF. CDR3 coding DNA: TGTGCCAGCAGCCGGGACAGGCCCTACGAGCAGTACTTC. Variable domain in full (rest from reference TRBV7-2 and TRBJ2-7): GAGVSQSPSNKVTEKGKDVELRCDPISGHTALYWYRQSLGQGLEFLIYFQGNSAPDKSGLPSDRFSAERTGGSVSTLTIQRTQQEDSAVYLCASSRDRPYEQYFGPGTRLTVT.

This clonotype was detected a few times. The V gene is TRBV24-1, the J gene TRBJ2-7; possible D gene TRBD1, 6 bases. Between the trimmed V and J ends, which lost 5 bases and 7 bases, there was a span of 11 bases. The germline V gene has CDR1 KGHDR and CDR2 SFDVKD. The CDR3 spans 12 residues. This CDR3 is CATSGTGLEQYF. The CDR3, as DNA: TGTGCCACCAGTGGAACAGGGCTTGAGCAGTACTTC.

V and J are TRBV27 and TRBJ2-7; 13 bases line up with TRBD2. The junction had 8 bases not matched to a gene; V was cut back by 0 bases and J by 6 bases. The CDR3 covers 17 residues. CDR1 MNHEY and CDR2 SMNVEV come from the germline V gene (reference sequence). The CDR3 reads CASSLSGAGTSGIEQYF. CDR3 in DNA: TGTGCCAGCAGTTTATCGGGTGCCGGGACTAGCGGGATCGAGCAGTACTTC.

The genes are TRBV4-1 and TRBJ2-1; 8 bases match TRBD2. The CDR3 extends over 16 amino acids. From germline, CDR1 is MGHRA and CDR2 YSYEKL. The J segment lost 4 bases and the V segment lost 5 bases, leaving 10 bases of the junction unmatched. The CDR3 here is CASSSGGASGYNEQFF. For the CDR3, the DNA is TGCGCCAGCAGCTCCGGGGGGGCTTCGGGATACAATGAGCAGTTCTTC.

The chain uses TRBV3-1 and TRBJ2-3; tentatively, D is TRBD1 (5 bases). The germline V and J ends were trimmed by 7 bases and 1 base, with 9 bases remaining between them. The CDR3 has 13 amino acids. CDR1 is LGHDT, CDR2 YNNKEL, per germline (reference sequence). The CDR3 coding sequence is TGTGCCAGCAAGGACACCCGCACAGATACGCAGTATTTT. It translates to CASKDTRTDTQYF.

This clonotype was seen a few times. The J gene is TRBJ2-5, the V gene TRBV5-1; 7 positions match TRBD1. Unmatched junction bases numbered 9, after V lost 4 bases and J lost 3 bases. This CDR3 has 15 amino acids. Germline assignment: CDR1 SGHRS and CDR2 YFSETQ. The CDR3 region has the DNA TGCGCCAGCAGCCCCCGTCCCGGGACAGAAGAGACCCAGTACTTC. Its translation: CASSPRPGTEETQYF. The complete variable domain, with remaining parts taken from reference TRBV5-1 and TRBJ2-5, reads KAGVTQTPRYLIKTRGQQVTLSCSPISGHRSVSWYQQTPGQGLQFLFEYFSETQRNKGNFPGRFSGRQFSNSRSEMNVSTLELGDSALYLCASSPRPGTEETQYFGPGTRLLVL.

This clonotype has just a few counts. The rearrangement uses TRBV7-3 and TRBJ2-3; D uncertain. Germline-derived CDR1 and CDR2 are SGHTA and FQGTGA. The CDR3 sequence is 14 residues long. V dropped 3 bases and J dropped 6 bases, with 13 bases sitting between them. The CDR3 DNA is TGTGCCAGCAGCTTTACTGCCAGCCCGGATACGCAGTATTTT. Residues: CASSFTASPDTQYF.

With respect to this clonotype: Since a much larger clone is just one base distant, this may be a read error. The chain has TRBV29-1 and TRBJ1-1, with D unresolved. V lost 4 bases and J 4 bases, leaving 10 bases between the germline ends. The CDR3 consists of 12 residues. The V gene's germline CDR1 is SQVTM and CDR2 ANQGSEA. The CDR3 bases are TGCAGCGTTGGAACCCAAGGCACTGAAGCTTTCTTT. This encodes CSVGTQGTEAFF. Full variable domain (rest looked up from reference TRBV29-1 and TRBJ1-1): SAVISQKPSRDICQRGTSLTIQCQVDSQVTMMFWYRQQPGQSLTLIATANQGSEATYESGFVIDKFPISRPNLTFSTLTVSNMSPEDSSIYLCSVGTQGTEAFFGQGTRLTVV.

This clonotype was picked up a small number of times. The V and J genes are TRBV18 and TRBJ1-6, with no clear D. This CDR3 has 15 amino acids. Germline values: CDR1 KGHSH, CDR2 LQKENI. V was shortened by 6 bases and J by 0 bases, with 9 bases between the two germline ends. The DNA for the CDR3 is TGTGCCAGCTCCCGAGTCGTCTCCTATAATTCACCCCTCCACTTT. This translates into CASSRVVSYNSPLHF. Drawing the rest from reference TRBV18 and TRBJ1-6, the complete variable domain is NAGVMQNPRHLVRRRGQEARLRCSPMKGHSHVYWYRQLPEEGLKFMVYLQKENIIDESGMPKERFSAEFPKEGPSILRIQQVVRGDSAAYFCASSRVVSYNSPLHFGNGTRLTVT.

The chain joins TRBV5-1 to TRBJ2-1; 8 positions match TRBD2. The CDR3 is 16 residues long. The germline CDR1 and CDR2 sequences are SGHRS and YFSETQ. V lost 3 bases, J lost 1 base, and 6 bases stayed unmatched. CDR3 protein: CASSSTGTRSYNEQFF. CDR3 bases: TGCGCCAGCAGCTCGACCGGGACTAGGTCCTACAATGAGCAGTTCTTC.

The chain employs TRBV28 and TRBJ2-3, with 13 bases aligning to TRBD2. Per germline, CDR1 MDHEN and CDR2 SYDVKM. This CDR3 has 13 amino acids. The V gene end was trimmed by 5 bases and the J gene end by 10 bases; junction bases not matched to a gene: 3. The CDR3 nucleotides are TGTGCCAGCAGTCTGGGACTAGCGGGGTCGCAGTATTTT. Its translation: CASSLGLAGSQYF.

Only a few counts were recorded for this clonotype. The rearrangement uses TRBV21-1 and TRBJ1-1; the listed D gene, TRBD1, was not tested against the DNA. TRBV21-1 is marked as a pseudogene. CDR3 length equals 14 residues. CDR3 DNA: TGTGCCAGCAGCGTGACAGGGAAATTGTCTGAAGCTTTCTTT. It translates to CASSVTGKLSEAFF.

This clonotype was counted a few times. The CDR3 sequence: CASSQVRPPYRHEQFF. CDR3 nucleotides: TGTGCCAGCAGCCAAGTTCGCCCCCCCTACCGACATGAGCAGTTCTTC. The chain employs TRBV14 and TRBJ2-1, with no clear D. Germline V gene data show CDR1 as SGHDN and CDR2 as FVKESK. The CDR3 sequence is 16 residues long. V lost 1 base and J lost 8, with 18 bases in between.

The rearrangement joins TRBV5-1 to TRBJ2-3, with TRBD2 matching over 7 bases. V lost 0 bases to trimming and J lost 6 bases; unmatched junction nucleotides: 10. The CDR3 sequence is 16 residues long. Germline V CDR1 and CDR2: SGHRS, YFSETQ. The CDR3 spells CASSLDGGTSSDTQYF. The CDR3 bases are TGCGCCAGCAGCTTGGACGGGGGGACCTCGTCTGATACGCAGTATTTT.

CDR3 amino acids: CASSSRGAGYGYTF. DNA of the CDR3: TGTGCCAGCAGTTCCAGGGGAGCTGGGTATGGCTACACCTTC. The rearrangement uses TRBV12-3 or TRBV12-4 and TRBJ1-2, with TRBD1 as a possible D gene (6 bases). The CDR3 extends over 14 amino acids. Trimming removed 4 bases from V and 5 bases from J, with 14 bases in between.

A few counts support this clonotype. This chain joins TRBV6-1 and TRBJ1-5; D is unclear. This CDR3 comprises 14 residues. Germline CDR1 reads MNHNS; CDR2 reads SASEGT. V was trimmed by 5 bases and J by 5 bases, leaving 13 bases between them. This CDR3 is CASSPRPAYQPQHF. CDR3 DNA: TGTGCCAGCAGTCCCCGTCCGGCTTATCAGCCCCAGCATTTT.

This clonotype was found a few times. V gene TRBV12-3 or TRBV12-4 combines with J gene TRBJ2-3; the match to TRBD2 covers 12 bases. The CDR3 spans 12 residues. CDR3 bases: TGTACTAGCGGGAGGAGGTCAGATACGCAGTATTTT. This encodes CTSGRRSDTQYF.

The CDR3: CASSVLETGGNEQYF. As DNA, the CDR3 is TGTGCCAGCAGTGTCTTAGAGACAGGGGGCAACGAGCAGTACTTC. The chain uses TRBV6-2 or TRBV6-3 and TRBJ2-7; 10 bases agree with TRBD1. V trimming: 5 bases; J trimming: 5 bases; junction bases outside the gene matches: 9. The length of the CDR3 is 15 residues. Germline CDR1 is MNHEY and CDR2 is SVGEGT.

This rearrangement joins TRBV28 to TRBJ2-5, with 7 bases lining up with TRBD2. Germline assignment: CDR1 MDHEN and CDR2 SYDVKM. The CDR3 is 13 residues long. J gave up 7 bases and V 1 base, and 3 bases lay outside the gene matches. The CDR3 is CASSLLQRGTQYF. CDR3 DNA: TGTGCCAGCAGTTTATTACAGCGGGGGACCCAGTACTTC.